Listed below are T cell receptor beta chains from one sample, sequenced in a study of radiotherapy plus CTLA-4 blockade in lung cancer. TCRdb's table, derived via immunoSEQ multiplex PCR, lists solely in-frame clones and lacks some. In the table there are 70,000 to 90,000 clones, around 80% of which are singletons. The material sequenced was peripheral blood, taken from a patient treated with radiotherapy plus ipilimumab. These receptors were taken from a human donor with non-small cell lung cancer who had a complete response to radiotherapy plus ipilimumab. Both conserved end residues are part of each CDR3. A D gene is named only where the DNA matches it firmly. Size values are once, few and many counts, or a class for expanded clones, and some rows have none.

cdr3_aa cdr3_nt v_call clone_size d_call j_call
CASSLQGVGGAYNEQFF TGTGCCAGTAGTTTACAGGGCGTAGGGGGAGCCTACAATGAGCAGTTCTTC TRBV19 NA NA TRBJ2-1
CASSSGPRDEKLFF TGTGCCAGCAGCTCCGGCCCCAGGGATGAAAAACTGTTTTTT TRBV7-2 NA NA TRBJ1-4
CASSLTWDSLEGYTF TGTGCCAGCAGCTTAACTTGGGACAGCTTGGAAGGCTACACCTTC TRBV11-2 NA TRBD1 TRBJ1-2
CASSLSPSGADNEQFF TGCGCCAGCAGCTTGTCGCCTAGCGGAGCAGACAATGAGCAGTTCTTC TRBV5-1 once TRBD2 TRBJ2-1
CASSYSGGTNTGELFF TGTGCCAGCAGTTACTCGGGGGGTACGAACACCGGGGAGCTGTTTTTT TRBV6-5 once NA TRBJ2-2
CASSFTGADTQYF TGCGCCAGCAGTTTTACAGGGGCAGATACGCAGTATTTT TRBV10-1 NA TRBD1 TRBJ2-3
CASSSRVPPYEQYF TGCGCCAGCAGCTCACGCGTTCCCCCATACGAGCAGTACTTC TRBV5-1 few NA TRBJ2-7
CATSRDMGQTASSSYNSPLHF TGTGCCACCAGCAGAGATATGGGGCAGACGGCTTCGAGCTCCTATAATTCACCCCTCCACTTT TRBV15 NA NA TRBJ1-6
CASSVGGTFTEAFF TGTGCCAGCAGCGTGGGTGGGACATTCACTGAAGCTTTCTTT TRBV9 NA NA TRBJ1-1
CASSLVGLGGGGTEAFF TGTGCCAGCAGCTTAGTGGGTTTGGGGGGAGGTGGCACTGAAGCTTTCTTT TRBV7-8 once NA TRBJ1-1
CASSVDAGGYGYTF TGTGCCAGCAGCGTAGACGCAGGAGGCTATGGCTACACCTTC TRBV9 few NA TRBJ1-2
CASSLGKGQLNNEQFF TGTGCCAGCAGTCTAGGGAAGGGACAATTGAACAATGAGCAGTTCTTC TRBV7-9 NA NA TRBJ2-1
CASSRGPFTSSYNEQFF TGCGCCAGCAGCCGAGGCCCATTTACTAGTTCCTACAATGAGCAGTTCTTC TRBV4-1 NA NA TRBJ2-1
CASNPDRGYGYTF TGTGCCAGTAACCCGGACAGGGGATATGGCTACACCTTC TRBV19 NA TRBD1 TRBJ1-2
CASSFASGLAGARNEQFF TGTGCCAGCAGCTTTGCTTCGGGGCTAGCGGGAGCTAGGAATGAGCAGTTCTTC TRBV5-6 NA TRBD2 TRBJ2-1
CASIQGGNQPQHF TGTGCCAGTATACAGGGCGGGAATCAGCCCCAGCATTTT TRBV19 NA NA TRBJ1-5
CASSQGGVNEKLFF TGCGCCAGCAGCCAAGGAGGTGTTAATGAAAAACTGTTTTTT TRBV4-3 NA NA TRBJ1-4
CASSLVWLAGGDTQYF TGTGCCAGCAGCTTAGTATGGCTAGCGGGAGGAGATACGCAGTATTTT TRBV7-2 NA TRBD2 TRBJ2-3
CTNSIWASGNRDYIHSHIRKQYF NA TRBV1 few NA TRBJ2-3
CASSPPVVYSKETQYF TGTGCCAGCTCACCACCGGTGGTTTACAGCAAAGAGACCCAGTACTTC TRBV18 NA NA TRBJ2-5
CAISTTYNEQFF TGTGCCATCAGTACCACTTACAATGAGCAGTTCTTC TRBV10-3 once NA TRBJ2-1
CASSQVGQISGNTIYF TGTGCCAGCAGCCAGGTGGGACAGATCTCTGGAAACACCATATATTTT TRBV11-2 NA TRBD1 TRBJ1-3
CAWSAGVGGYTF TGTGCCTGGAGTGCAGGGGTGGGTGGCTACACCTTC TRBV30 NA NA TRBJ1-2
CASILGGRPTEAFF TGTGCCAGCATCTTGGGCGGCCGACCAACTGAAGCTTTCTTT TRBV6-1 NA NA TRBJ1-1
CASSSLSTAIYGYTF TGTGCCAGCAGCTCGCTTTCGACAGCCATCTATGGCTACACCTTC TRBV5-4 NA NA TRBJ1-2
CASSLVGPAYEQYF TGTGCCAGCAGCTTGGTGGGACCTGCCTACGAGCAGTACTTC TRBV5-6 NA NA TRBJ2-7
CASRGSAYLAKNIQYF TGTGCCAGCAGGGGTAGCGCATACTTAGCCAAAAACATTCAGTACTTC TRBV27 NA NA TRBJ2-4
CASSPRQGGRYEQFF TGTGCCAGCAGTCCTCGACAGGGGGGCCGATATGAGCAGTTCTTC TRBV6-5 few TRBD1 TRBJ2-1
CASSLVGTGGQETQYF TGCGCCAGCAGCTTGGTTGGGACAGGGGGCCAGGAGACCCAGTACTTC TRBV5-1 NA TRBD1 TRBJ2-5
CASSFGTGGAPSGANVLTF TGTGCCAGCAGCTTCGGGACAGGGGGCGCCCCCTCTGGGGCCAACGTCCTGACTTTC TRBV11-3 once TRBD1 TRBJ2-6
CASSLLTGRNTEAFF TGTGCCAGCAGCCTACTGACAGGGAGGAACACTGAAGCTTTCTTT TRBV5-6 NA TRBD1 TRBJ1-1
CASSLLGQGPPGYTF TGTGCCAGCAGTTTATTGGGGCAGGGCCCCCCCGGCTACACCTTC TRBV27 NA NA TRBJ1-2
CASRVTSGDTDTQYF TGTGCCAGCAGGGTGACTAGCGGGGATACAGATACGCAGTATTTT TRBV6-6 few TRBD2 TRBJ2-3
CASSVKGPTGNTIYF TGTGCCAGCAGTGTCAAGGGACCTACGGGGAACACCATATATTTT TRBV2 NA NA TRBJ1-3
CASSEGQFTEAFF TGTGCCAGCAGTGAGGGGCAGTTCACTGAAGCTTTCTTT TRBV6-1 NA NA TRBJ1-1
CASSALPGQGTPPQYF TGTGCCAGTAGTGCCCTTCCGGGACAGGGAACCCCTCCCCAGTATTTT TRBV19 few TRBD1 TRBJ2-3
CAGTLDPNSPLHF TGTGCCGGGACGTTGGATCCTAATTCACCCCTCCACTTT TRBV6-1 NA NA TRBJ1-6
CASSFGSGGRMREQYF TGTGCCAGCAGTTTCGGGAGCGGGGGGAGAATGAGGGAGCAGTACTTC TRBV27 NA TRBD2 TRBJ2-7
CASSLGDRGGTEAFF TGTGCCAGCAGCTTAGGGGACAGGGGTGGAACTGAAGCTTTCTTT TRBV13 NA TRBD1 TRBJ1-1
CASSSRSLTDTQYF TGTGCCAGCAGTTCCCGTAGCCTCACAGATACGCAGTATTTT TRBV27 NA NA TRBJ2-3
CASSIEGRSNTDTQYF TGTGCCAGTAGTATAGAAGGCAGGTCAAACACAGATACGCAGTATTTT TRBV19 NA NA TRBJ2-3
CASTDNVSGYTF TGTGCCAGTACCGATAACGTCTCTGGCTACACCTTC TRBV18 few NA TRBJ1-2
CASSPQPMGDTQYF TGTGCCAGCTCACCCCAGCCAATGGGAGATACGCAGTATTTT TRBV18 once NA TRBJ2-3
CASSLVLASNTGELFF TGCGCCAGCAGCTTGGTTCTAGCCTCGAACACCGGGGAGCTGTTTTTT TRBV5-1 few NA TRBJ2-2
CASSVAGRNNEQFF TGTGCCAGCAGCGTAGCGGGACGAAACAATGAGCAGTTCTTC TRBV9 NA NA TRBJ2-1
CASFRTALGLAGQETQYF TGTGCCAGCTTTCGGACGGCACTCGGACTAGCGGGACAAGAGACCCAGTACTTC TRBV18 NA TRBD2 TRBJ2-5
CASSPRQGMNTEAFF TGTGCCAGCAGCCCTCGACAGGGGATGAACACTGAAGCTTTCTTT TRBV7-6 NA TRBD1 TRBJ1-1
CASSYGISNYGYTF TGTGCCAGCAGTTACGGCATATCAAACTATGGCTACACCTTC TRBV6-6 NA NA TRBJ1-2
CASSPPDQRPGNTIYF TGTGCCAGCTCACCACCGGATCAAAGGCCGGGAAACACCATATATTTT TRBV18 NA NA TRBJ1-3
CSVSGAAYGYTF TGCAGCGTCTCGGGGGCGGCCTATGGCTACACCTTC TRBV29-1 NA NA TRBJ1-2